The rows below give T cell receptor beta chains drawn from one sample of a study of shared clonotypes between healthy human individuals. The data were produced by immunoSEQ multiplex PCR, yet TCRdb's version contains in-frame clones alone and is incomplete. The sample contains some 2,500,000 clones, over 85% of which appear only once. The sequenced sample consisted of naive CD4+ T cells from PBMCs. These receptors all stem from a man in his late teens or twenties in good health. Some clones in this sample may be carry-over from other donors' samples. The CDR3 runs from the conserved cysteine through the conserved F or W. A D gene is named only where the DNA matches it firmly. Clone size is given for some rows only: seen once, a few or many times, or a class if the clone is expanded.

CAWSGAYEQYF TGTGCCTGGAGTGGAGCTTACGAGCAGTACTTC NA TRBV30 NA TRBJ2-7
CASSSDSGANVLTF TGTGCCAGCAGCTCGGACTCTGGGGCCAACGTCCTGACTTTC NA TRBV7-9 once TRBJ2-6
CASSLYGASTDTQYF TGCGCCAGCAGCTTGTACGGAGCCAGCACAGATACGCAGTATTTT NA TRBV5-1 NA TRBJ2-3
CASSSPLGGDTQYF TGTGCCAGCAGTTCCCCGCTTGGGGGAGATACGCAGTATTTT NA TRBV28 NA TRBJ2-3
CASISSGDTGELFF TGTGCCAGCATTTCTAGCGGCGACACCGGGGAGCTGTTTTTT TRBD2 TRBV2 NA TRBJ2-2
CAWSSGDRVSTDTQYF TGTGCCTGGAGTAGCGGTGACAGGGTGAGCACAGATACGCAGTATTTT TRBD1 TRBV30 NA TRBJ2-3
CASSLAPGHNQPQHF TGTGCCAGCAGCTTAGCCCCCGGGCACAATCAGCCCCAGCATTTT NA TRBV7-6 NA TRBJ1-5
CASSRTSGVYEQYF TGCGCCAGCAGCCGCACTAGCGGGGTCTACGAGCAGTACTTC TRBD2 TRBV4-1 once TRBJ2-7
CASSMIGGSYNEQFF TGTGCCAGCAGCATGATAGGGGGCTCCTACAATGAGCAGTTCTTC NA TRBV9 NA TRBJ2-1
CASSIDLWGGQGENTGELFF TGTGCCAGTAGTATAGATCTGTGGGGCGGACAGGGGGAGAACACCGGGGAGCTGTTTTTT TRBD1 TRBV19 NA TRBJ2-2
CASSRTSGTEETQYF TGTGCCAGCAGCAGGACTAGCGGGACGGAAGAGACCCAGTACTTC TRBD2 TRBV7-2 NA TRBJ2-5
CASSLGQPTDTQYF TGCGCCAGCAGCTTGGGACAGCCCACAGATACGCAGTATTTT NA TRBV5-1 few TRBJ2-3
CASSYFSGQGEKLFF TGTGCCAGCAGTTATTTTTCGGGACAGGGGGAAAAACTGTTTTTT TRBD1 TRBV5-8 NA TRBJ1-4
CSAQKETQYF TGCAGTGCTCAGAAAGAGACCCAGTACTTC NA TRBV20-1 NA TRBJ2-5
CASSTGGGYEQYF TGTGCCAGCAGCACCGGGGGAGGGTACGAGCAGTACTTC TRBD2 TRBV5-8 NA TRBJ2-7
CASSEFLGGVEGYTF TGTGCCAGCAGTGAATTTCTTGGGGGCGTCGAGGGCTACACCTTC NA TRBV25-1 NA TRBJ1-2
CASVGRDRGLETQYF TGTGCCAGCGTAGGGAGGGACAGGGGACTGGAGACCCAGTACTTC TRBD1 TRBV6-5 NA TRBJ2-5
CASSPTITTEAFF TGTGCCAGCAGTCCAACAATTACTACTGAAGCTTTCTTT NA TRBV28 NA TRBJ1-1
CASSLGQADGYTF TGCGCCAGCAGCTTGGGACAGGCTGACGGCTACACCTTC NA TRBV5-1 NA TRBJ1-2
CASSPEPGTSSYEQYF TGCGCCAGCAGCCCGGAGCCCGGGACTAGCTCCTACGAGCAGTACTTC TRBD2 TRBV5-1 NA TRBJ2-7
CASCLTGRPFFSGNTIYF TGTGCCAGCTGCCTGACCGGGAGACCTTTCTTCTCTGGAAACACCATATATTTT NA TRBV11-2 NA TRBJ1-3
CASSWRARDDEKLFF TGTGCCAGCAGTTGGAGGGCCAGGGATGATGAAAAACTGTTTTTT NA TRBV27 NA TRBJ1-4
CASRMQGQPQHF TGTGCCAGCAGGATGCAGGGGCAGCCCCAGCATTTT NA TRBV28 NA TRBJ1-5
CATSRTGGNQPQHF TGTGCCACCAGCAGGACAGGGGGTAATCAGCCCCAGCATTTT TRBD1 TRBV15 NA TRBJ1-5
CASSLEGGSEQFF TGTGCCAGCAGCCTCGAGGGCGGGAGTGAGCAGTTCTTC TRBD2 TRBV14 NA TRBJ2-1
CASPDGSSGGYTF TGTGCCTCTCCCGACGGGTCGTCCGGTGGCTACACCTTC NA TRBV30 NA TRBJ1-2
CASSLSHEQYF TGTGCCAGCAGCTTAAGCCACGAGCAGTACTTC NA TRBV11-2 NA TRBJ2-7
CASRRNEQFF TGTGCCAGCAGACGGAATGAGCAGTTCTTC NA TRBV2 NA TRBJ2-1
CASRRDRQETQYF TGTGCCAGCCGCCGGGACAGACAAGAGACCCAGTACTTC TRBD1 TRBV2 NA TRBJ2-5
CASSYDRGRETQYF TGTGCCAGCAGTTACGACAGGGGGAGGGAGACCCAGTACTTC TRBD1 TRBV28 NA TRBJ2-5
CASSEAVLNTGELFF TGCGCCAGCAGTGAAGCAGTCCTGAACACCGGGGAGCTGTTTTTT NA TRBV10-1 NA TRBJ2-2
CASSQGRAADTQYF TGCGCCAGCAGCCAAGGCAGGGCGGCGGATACGCAGTATTTT NA TRBV4-3 NA TRBJ2-3
CASSLAEGLGNYGYTF TGTGCCAGCAGTTTAGCCGAGGGGTTGGGGAACTATGGCTACACCTTC NA TRBV28 NA TRBJ1-2
CSARSNQPQHF TGCAGTGCGAGAAGCAATCAGCCCCAGCATTTT NA TRBV20-1 NA TRBJ1-5
CASSSPGTEPYGYTF TGTGCCAGCAGTTCCCCCGGGACAGAACCGTATGGCTACACCTTC TRBD1 TRBV28 NA TRBJ1-2
CASSQGPLTPTRQGRETQYF TGCGCCAGCAGCCAAGGTCCTCTTACCCCAACTCGACAGGGGAGGGAGACCCAGTACTTC TRBD1 TRBV4-1 NA TRBJ2-5
CASSRVGHLANEKLFF TGTGCCAGCAGTCGGGTGGGGCACCTAGCCAATGAAAAACTGTTTTTT NA TRBV28 NA TRBJ1-4
CASSQEMATNEKLFF TGCGCCAGCAGCCAAGAGATGGCAACTAATGAAAAACTGTTTTTT NA TRBV4-3 NA TRBJ1-4
CASSPGSNYGYTF TGTGCCAGTAGTCCCGGGTCCAACTATGGCTACACCTTC NA TRBV19 NA TRBJ1-2
CASKVTAMIISNQPQHF TGTGCCAGTAAGGTTACAGCTATGATAATTAGCAATCAGCCCCAGCATTTT NA TRBV19 NA TRBJ1-5
CASSVGGSPRNEQFF TGTGCCAGCAGTGTGGGCGGGTCCCCGCGCAATGAGCAGTTCTTC NA TRBV6-4 NA TRBJ2-1
CASSERETQYF TGTGCCAGCAGTGAAAGGGAGACCCAGTACTTC NA TRBV2 NA TRBJ2-5
CASSPGDQPQHF TGTGCCAGCTCACCGGGGGATCAGCCCCAGCATTTT NA TRBV18 NA TRBJ1-5
CASSSGLAGGISYEQYF TGCGCCAGCAGTTCGGGACTAGCGGGAGGAATCTCCTACGAGCAGTACTTC TRBD2 TRBV5-1 NA TRBJ2-7
CASHQGWSTDTQYF TGTGCCAGCCACCAAGGTTGGAGCACAGATACGCAGTATTTT NA TRBV7-6 NA TRBJ2-3